Listed here are 10 T cell receptor beta chains from one sample, sequenced in a study of T cells in Graves' hyperthyroidism and ophthalmopathy. Amplified TCR beta CDR3 regions came from RNA transcripts. The primer set for the first-round RT-PCR of the TCR CDR3 was HTBI. TCRdb itself ran the multiplex PCR reads through MiXCR, one entry per CDR3 protein. The sample has about 640,000 distinct CDR3 sequences; less than 25% are singletons. Sequencing was done on a sample of blood. These receptors were taken from a man aged 30 to 45 with Graves' ophthalmopathy.

There are many counts of this clonotype. The CDR3 DNA follows: TGTGCCAGCAGCCAAGGGAGATCTGAAGCTTTCTTT. It specifies CASSQGRSEAFF. This chain uses TRBV3-1 with TRBJ1-1; D gene ambiguous. The length of the CDR3 is 12 residues. CDR1 is LGHDT and CDR2 is YNNKEL in the germline V gene (reference sequence). V dropped 1 base and J dropped 6 bases, with 6 bases sitting between them.

This clonotype was seen repeatedly, ten times or more. The chain uses TRBV7-9 and TRBJ2-7, with 7 bases identical to TRBD2. The CDR3 runs to 13 residues. The V segment lost 1 base and the J segment 6 bases; nucleotides outside the gene matches: 3. The germline V gene encodes CDR1 SEHNR and CDR2 FQNEAQ (reference sequence). The CDR3 DNA sequence: TGTGCCAGCAGCTTAGGCGGGAGAGCCGAGCAGTACTTC. Translating it yields CASSLGGRAEQYF.

This clonotype was detected a few times. CDR3 region: CASRPPGLAQGEQFF. DNA for the CDR3: TGTGCCAGCCGCCCCCCAGGACTGGCCCAGGGTGAGCAGTTCTTC. The chain links TRBV5-6 to TRBJ2-1, with D perhaps TRBD1 or TRBD2 (5 bases each). The germline V gene encodes CDR1 SGHDT and CDR2 YYEEEE. CDR3 length equals 15 residues. V lost 7 bases, J lost 9 bases, and 23 bases lay in between.

In this sample, this clonotype turned up a few times. Possible read error: a much larger clone is one base away. The gene calls are TRBV7-9 and TRBJ2-3, with TRBD2 matching 9 bases. V shed 1 base, J shed 3 bases, and the junction held 5 bases outside the gene matches. This CDR3 region has 16 residues. CDR1 and CDR2 (germline): SEHNR, FQNEAQ (reference sequence). CDR3 loop: CASSLGLAVATDTQYF. The CDR3 DNA reads TGTGCCAGCAGCTTAGGACTAGCGGTTGCAACAGATACGCAGTATTTT.

This chain joins TRBV27 and TRBJ2-1; 8 bases fit TRBD2. This CDR3 comprises 14 residues. Germline V gene data show CDR1 as MNHEY and CDR2 as SMNVEV (reference sequence). V trimming: 7 bases; J trimming: 15 bases; junction bases outside the gene matches: 17. For the CDR3, the DNA is TGTGCCAGCACCCTAGGCTACGGAGGGACTAGTCTGTTCTTC. It codes for CASTLGYGGTSLFF.

CDR3 coding DNA: TGTGCCAGCACAGCGGCGGGTAGCAATCAGCCCCAGCATTTT. Amino acid sequence: CASTAAGSNQPQHF. The rearrangement links TRBV6-1 to TRBJ1-5; no clear D gene. The CDR3 has 14 amino acids. Trimming cost V 7 bases and J 0 bases, with 10 bases left between them. Germline CDR1 and CDR2: MNHNS and SASEGT.

A word on this clonotype: Possible read error: a much larger clone is one base away. In DNA form, the CDR3 reads TGTGCCAGCAGGACCAGACTAGCGGTTAACAATGAGCGGTTCTTC. It is translated as CASRTRLAVNNERFF. V and J are TRBV7-8 and TRBJ2-1; 9 nucleotides line up with TRBD2. The CDR3 is 15 amino acids. Germline V gene lookup returns CDR1 SGHVS and CDR2 FQNEAQ. The variable domain in full, with the rest retrieved from reference TRBV7-8 and TRBJ2-1, is GAGVSQSPRYKVAKRGQDVALRCDPISGHVSLFWYQQALGQGPEFLTYFQNEAQLDKSGLPSDRFFAERPEGSVSTLKIQRTQQEDSAVYLCASRTRLAVNNERFFGPGTRLTVL.

The rearrangement links TRBV9 to TRBJ1-4, with a weak D call TRBD1 (6 bases). Germline V gene sequence: CDR1 SGDLS, CDR2 YYNGEE. The V gene lost 0 bases and the J gene lost 8 bases, with 17 bases spanning the gap. The CDR3 is made up of 16 amino acids. CDR3 sequence reads: CASSVGVGGAREKLFF. The CDR3, as DNA: TGTGCCAGCAGCGTAGGAGTGGGGGGCGCGCGAGAAAAACTGTTTTTT.

The V call is TRBV18, the J call TRBJ2-2; D ambiguous. From germline, CDR1 is KGHSH and CDR2 LQKENI. Trimming pared 0 bases from V and 6 bases from J, leaving 11 bases between. The CDR3 spans 15 residues. The CDR3 loop is CASSPPLAASGELFF. Written as DNA, the CDR3 is TGTGCCAGCTCACCACCCCTCGCAGCCTCCGGGGAGCTGTTTTTT. Together with reference TRBV18 and TRBJ2-2, the CDR3 gives the full variable domain: NAGVMQNPRHLVRRRGQEARLRCSPMKGHSHVYWYRQLPEEGLKFMVYLQKENIIDESGMPKERFSAEFPKEGPSILRIQQVVRGDSAAYFCASSPPLAASGELFFGEGSRLTVL.

In this sample, this clonotype turned up many times. The V gene is TRBV5-1, the J gene TRBJ2-3; TRBD2 is a possible D gene (6 bases). Between the trimmed V and J ends, which lost 4 bases and 4 bases, there was a span of 13 bases. This CDR3 comprises 14 residues. Germline V gene sequence: CDR1 SGHRS, CDR2 YFSETQ. DNA of the CDR3: TGCGCCAGCAGCCCCGCGACTAGTGCAGATACGCAGTATTTT. This gives the protein CASSPATSADTQYF.